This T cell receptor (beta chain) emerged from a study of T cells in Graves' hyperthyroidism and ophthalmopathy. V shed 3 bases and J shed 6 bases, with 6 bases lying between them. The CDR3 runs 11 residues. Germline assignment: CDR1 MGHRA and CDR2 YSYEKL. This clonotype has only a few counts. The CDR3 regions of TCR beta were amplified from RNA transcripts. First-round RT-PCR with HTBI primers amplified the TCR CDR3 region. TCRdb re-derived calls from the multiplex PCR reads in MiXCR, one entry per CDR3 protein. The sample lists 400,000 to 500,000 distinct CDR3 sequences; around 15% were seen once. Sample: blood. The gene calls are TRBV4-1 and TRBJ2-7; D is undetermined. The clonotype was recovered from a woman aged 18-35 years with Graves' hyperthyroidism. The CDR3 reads CASSQQREQYF. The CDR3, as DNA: TGCGCCAGCAGCCAGCAACGCGAGCAGTACTTC.